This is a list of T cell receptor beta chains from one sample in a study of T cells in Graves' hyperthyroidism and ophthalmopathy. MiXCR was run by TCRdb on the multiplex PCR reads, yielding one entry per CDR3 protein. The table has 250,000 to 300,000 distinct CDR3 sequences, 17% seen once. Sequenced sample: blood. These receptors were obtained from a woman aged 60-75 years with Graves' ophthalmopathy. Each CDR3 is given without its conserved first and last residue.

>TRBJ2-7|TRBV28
ASSTRLAGTRTYEQY
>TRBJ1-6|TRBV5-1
ASSLGYRGSSPLH
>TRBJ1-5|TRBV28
ASSFGGLPAGNQPQH
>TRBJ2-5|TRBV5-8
ASSLWAGQTQETQY
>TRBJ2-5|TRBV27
ASSFWDGGTQY
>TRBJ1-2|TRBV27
ASSFTRDYGYT
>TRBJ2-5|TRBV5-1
ASSPDRSETQY
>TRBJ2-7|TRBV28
ASSLRTGGEQY
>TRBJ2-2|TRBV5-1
ASSLQRSSSGELF
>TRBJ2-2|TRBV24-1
ATSSGHIETGELF
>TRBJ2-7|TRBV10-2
ASFPGGGRIHEQY
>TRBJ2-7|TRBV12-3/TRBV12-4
ASSPRLAGKSYEQY
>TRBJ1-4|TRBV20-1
SAHRQGRDEKLF
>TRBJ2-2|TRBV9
ASSVGLRSYTGELF
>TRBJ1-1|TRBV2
ASSRGHNTEAF
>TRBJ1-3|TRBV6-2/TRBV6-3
ASGPGTWSSGNTIY
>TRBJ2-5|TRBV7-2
ASSLDRETQY
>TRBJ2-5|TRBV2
ASSTGTGRGETQY
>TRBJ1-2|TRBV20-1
SASPLGNYGYT
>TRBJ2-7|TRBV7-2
ASSLFLGYEQY
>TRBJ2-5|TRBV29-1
SVKEGSGQY
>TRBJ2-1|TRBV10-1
ARPGPEQF
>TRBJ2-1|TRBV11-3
ASNLSGGSYNEQF
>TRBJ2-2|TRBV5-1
ASSLAARANTGELF
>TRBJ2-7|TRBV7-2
ASTQDRVEQY
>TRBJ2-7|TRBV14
ASSPSGRLREQY
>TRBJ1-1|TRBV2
ASSEAGGRGAF
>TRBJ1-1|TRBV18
ASSPSSLLMNTEAF
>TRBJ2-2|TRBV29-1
SGTGTSRTGELF
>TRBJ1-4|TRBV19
ASSTPSGGREKLF
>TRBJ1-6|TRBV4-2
ASSQDGASSYNSPLH
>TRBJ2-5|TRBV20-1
SAGPTTGRLKETQY
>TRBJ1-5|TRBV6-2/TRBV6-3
ASSLRPSGNQPQH
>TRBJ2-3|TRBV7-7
ASSTGTSGTDTQY
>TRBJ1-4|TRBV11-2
ASSLIVAGINEKLF
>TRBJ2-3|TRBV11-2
ASSLGVNTDTQY
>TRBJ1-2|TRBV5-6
ASSLVVQGNYGYT
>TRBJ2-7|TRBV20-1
SALRQGLHEQY
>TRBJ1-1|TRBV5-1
ASSSGQGGKPSTEAF